Described below is a single T cell receptor beta chain sequence and its context. It was with unique molecular identifiers that the TCRbeta library was prepared. TCRdb called the PCR reads again in MiXCR, with one record for every CDR3 protein. The sample holds 600,000 to 700,000 distinct CDR3 sequences, roughly 15% seen once. This specimen comes from a study of T-cell reconstitution after alpha-beta-depleted transplantation in children. V lost 2 bases to trimming and J lost 11 bases, with 12 bases between them. Germline V gene data show CDR1 as SEHNR and CDR2 as FQNEAQ (reference sequence). The CDR3 covers 12 residues.

This rearrangement joins TRBV7-9 to TRBJ1-1; D is unclear. This specimen was PBMCs from the stem cell graft donor, taken from the stem cell graft. The clonotype was recovered from a human donor who donated a stem cell graft to a child with acute myeloid leukemia. The CDR3 region has the DNA TGTGCCAGCAGCTTAAGAGGTGGGGTGGCTTTCTTT. This codes for CASSLRGGVAFF.